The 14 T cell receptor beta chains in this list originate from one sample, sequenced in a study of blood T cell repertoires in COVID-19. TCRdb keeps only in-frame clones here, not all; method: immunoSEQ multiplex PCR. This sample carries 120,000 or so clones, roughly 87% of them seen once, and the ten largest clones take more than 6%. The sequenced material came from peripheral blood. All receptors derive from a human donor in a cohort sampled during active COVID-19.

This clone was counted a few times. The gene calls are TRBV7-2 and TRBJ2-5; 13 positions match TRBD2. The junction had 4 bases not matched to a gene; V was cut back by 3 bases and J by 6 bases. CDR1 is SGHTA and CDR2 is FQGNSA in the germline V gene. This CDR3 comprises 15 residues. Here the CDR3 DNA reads TGTGCCAGCAGCTTCGCCGGGACTAGCGGGAAGACCCAGTACTTC. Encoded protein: CASSFAGTSGKTQYF.

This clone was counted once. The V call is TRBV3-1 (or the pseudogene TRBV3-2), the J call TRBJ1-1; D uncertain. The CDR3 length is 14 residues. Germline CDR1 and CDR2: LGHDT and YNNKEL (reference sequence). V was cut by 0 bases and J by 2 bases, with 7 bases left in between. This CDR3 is CASSQDTGNTEAFF. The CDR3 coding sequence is TGTGCCAGCAGCCAAGATACGGGTAACACTGAAGCTTTCTTT.

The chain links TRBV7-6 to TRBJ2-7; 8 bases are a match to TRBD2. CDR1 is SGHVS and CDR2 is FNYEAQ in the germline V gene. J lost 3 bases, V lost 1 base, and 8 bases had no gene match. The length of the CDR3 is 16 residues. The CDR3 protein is CASSLGSGILYYEQYF. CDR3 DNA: TGTGCCAGCAGCTTAGGTAGCGGGATCCTCTACTACGAGCAGTACTTC.

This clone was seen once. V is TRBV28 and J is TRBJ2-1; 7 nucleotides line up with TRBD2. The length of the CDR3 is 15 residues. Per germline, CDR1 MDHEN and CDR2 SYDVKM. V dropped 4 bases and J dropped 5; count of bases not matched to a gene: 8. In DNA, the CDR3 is TGTGCCAGCAGTTCAACCACCGGGACTAACAATGAGCAGTTCTTC. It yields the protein CASSSTTGTNNEQFF.

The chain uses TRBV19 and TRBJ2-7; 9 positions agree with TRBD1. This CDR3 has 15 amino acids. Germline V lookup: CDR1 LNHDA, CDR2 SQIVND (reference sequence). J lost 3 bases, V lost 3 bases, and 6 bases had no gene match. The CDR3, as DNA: TGTGCCAGTAGTATCTTCGGGACAGGGCTCTACGAGCAGTACTTC. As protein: CASSIFGTGLYEQYF.

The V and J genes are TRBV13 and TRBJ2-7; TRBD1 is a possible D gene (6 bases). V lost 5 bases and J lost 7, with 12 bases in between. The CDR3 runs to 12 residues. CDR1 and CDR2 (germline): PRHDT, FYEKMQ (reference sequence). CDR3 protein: CASSLQGWEQYF. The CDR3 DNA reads TGTGCCAGCAGCCTACAGGGATGGGAGCAGTACTTC.

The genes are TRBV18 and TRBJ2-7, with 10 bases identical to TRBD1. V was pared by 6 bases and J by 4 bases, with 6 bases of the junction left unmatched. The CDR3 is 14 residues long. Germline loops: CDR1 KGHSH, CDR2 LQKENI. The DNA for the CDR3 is TGTGCCAGCTCCCCAAGGACAGGGGGTTACGAGCAGTACTTC. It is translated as CASSPRTGGYEQYF.

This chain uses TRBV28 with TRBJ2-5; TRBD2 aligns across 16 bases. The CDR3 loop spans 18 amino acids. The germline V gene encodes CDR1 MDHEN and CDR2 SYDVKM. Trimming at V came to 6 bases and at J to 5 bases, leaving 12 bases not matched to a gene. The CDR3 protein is CASRGLAGGAAVWETQYF. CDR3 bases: TGTGCCAGCAGGGGACTAGCGGGAGGGGCGGCGGTGTGGGAGACCCAGTACTTC.

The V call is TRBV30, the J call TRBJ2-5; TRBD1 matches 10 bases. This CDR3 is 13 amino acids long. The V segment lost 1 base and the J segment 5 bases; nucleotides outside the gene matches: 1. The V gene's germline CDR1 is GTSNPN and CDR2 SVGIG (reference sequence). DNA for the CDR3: TGTGCCTGGAGTGGGGGACAGGGGGAGACCCAGTACTTC. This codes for CAWSGGQGETQYF.

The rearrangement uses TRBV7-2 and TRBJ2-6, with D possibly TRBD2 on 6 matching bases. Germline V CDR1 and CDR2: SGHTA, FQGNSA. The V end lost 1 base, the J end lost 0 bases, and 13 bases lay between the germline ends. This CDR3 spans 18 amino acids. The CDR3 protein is CASSLVVGGSSGANVLTF. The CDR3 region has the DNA TGTGCCAGCAGCTTAGTAGTGGGGGGTTCCTCTGGGGCCAACGTCCTGACTTTC.

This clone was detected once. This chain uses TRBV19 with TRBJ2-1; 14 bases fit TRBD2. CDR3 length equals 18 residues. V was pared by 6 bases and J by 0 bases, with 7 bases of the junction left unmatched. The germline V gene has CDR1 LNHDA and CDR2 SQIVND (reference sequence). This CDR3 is CASRRLAGGRSSYNEQFF. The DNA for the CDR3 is TGTGCCAGTAGGCGACTAGCGGGGGGGCGAAGCTCCTACAATGAGCAGTTCTTC.

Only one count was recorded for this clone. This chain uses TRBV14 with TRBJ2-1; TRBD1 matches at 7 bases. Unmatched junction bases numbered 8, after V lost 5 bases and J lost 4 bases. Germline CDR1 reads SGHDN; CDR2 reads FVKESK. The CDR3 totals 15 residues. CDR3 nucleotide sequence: TGTGCCAGCAGCGACAGGGCCACTCCTTACAATGAGCAGTTCTTC. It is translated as CASSDRATPYNEQFF.

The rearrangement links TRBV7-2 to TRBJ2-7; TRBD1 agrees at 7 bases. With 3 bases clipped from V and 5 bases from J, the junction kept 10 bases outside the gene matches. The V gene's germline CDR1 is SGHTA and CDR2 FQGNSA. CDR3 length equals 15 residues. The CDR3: CASSFLQGVRNEQYF. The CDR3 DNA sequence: TGTGCCAGCAGCTTTTTGCAGGGGGTGCGAAACGAGCAGTACTTC.

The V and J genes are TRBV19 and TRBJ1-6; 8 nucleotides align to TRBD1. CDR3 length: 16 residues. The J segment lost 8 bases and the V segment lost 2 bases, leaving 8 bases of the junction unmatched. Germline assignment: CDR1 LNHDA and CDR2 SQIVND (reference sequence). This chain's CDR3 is CASSIRVRGQDSPLHF. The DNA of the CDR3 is TGTGCCAGTAGTATAAGGGTCAGGGGGCAAGATTCACCCCTCCACTTT. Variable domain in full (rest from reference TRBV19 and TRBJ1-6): DGGITQSPKYLFRKEGQNVTLSCEQNLNHDAMYWYRQDPGQGLRLIYYSQIVNDFQKGDIAEGYSVSREKKESFPLTVTSAQKNPTAFYLCASSIRVRGQDSPLHFGNGTRLTVT.